The 14 T cell receptor beta chains below were found in one sample sequenced in a study of blood T cell repertoires in COVID-19. Sequencing used immunoSEQ multiplex PCR; TCRdb keeps in-frame clones, though not all of them. The sample comprises 200,000 to 250,000 clones, roughly nine tenths of which are singletons, and about 3% rests with the top ten. The sequencing sample was made of PBMCs or T cells enriched from blood (not recorded which). The receptors shown here come from a woman aged 18-35 years in a cohort exposed to, infected with or recovered from COVID-19 (not recorded which).

This chain connects TRBV7-9 to TRBJ2-1; 11 bases align to TRBD2. After removal of 8 bases from V and 8 bases from J, the junction contained 17 bases not matched to a gene. The CDR3 runs to 17 residues. Germline V gene sequence: CDR1 SEHNR, CDR2 FQNEAQ (reference sequence). The CDR3 reads CASRDLSGRALGDEQFF. In nucleotides, the CDR3 is TGTGCCAGCCGGGACCTTAGCGGGAGGGCCTTAGGGGATGAGCAGTTCTTC.

The J gene is TRBJ1-4, the V gene TRBV6-5; 8 nucleotides align to TRBD1. The germline V gene has CDR1 MNHEY and CDR2 SVGAGI. The trim removed 3 bases at V and 6 bases at J, leaving 6 bases unmatched. This CDR3 is 15 amino acids long. Written as DNA, the CDR3 is TGTGCCAGCAGTTATTCGGGACAGGTTGATGAAAAACTGTTTTTT. The encoded protein is CASSYSGQVDEKLFF.

The chain couples TRBV2 to TRBJ1-1; 12 bases line up with TRBD1. V trimming: 6 bases; J trimming: 6 bases; junction bases outside the gene matches: 5. Germline loops: CDR1 SNHLY, CDR2 FYNNEI. The CDR3 has 14 amino acids. The CDR3 coding sequence is TGTGCCAGCAGGCCGGGACAGGGGGCGTCTGAAGCTTTCTTT. It translates to CASRPGQGASEAFF.

This clone appeared a few times. This chain joins TRBV19 and TRBJ1-4; 7 bases are shared with TRBD1. CDR3 length: 15 amino acids. From germline, CDR1 is LNHDA and CDR2 SQIVND (reference sequence). Trimming at V came to 4 bases and at J to 5 bases, leaving 7 bases not matched to a gene. The CDR3 reads CASSTRDSQNEKLFF. In DNA, the CDR3 is TGTGCCAGTAGTACCCGGGACAGCCAAAATGAAAAACTGTTTTTT.

This rearrangement joins TRBV7-2 to TRBJ2-7, with D tentatively TRBD1 (6 bases). With 5 bases removed from V and 2 bases from J, the gap between germline ends came to 13 bases. Germline V CDR1 and CDR2: SGHTA, FQGNSA. The CDR3 length is 14 residues. The CDR3 protein is CASSLGAPTYEQYF. The CDR3 DNA follows: TGTGCCAGCAGCCTGGGGGCGCCCACCTACGAGCAGTACTTC. The entire variable domain, with the rest obtained from reference TRBV7-2 and TRBJ2-7, is as follows: GAGVSQSPSNKVTEKGKDVELRCDPISGHTALYWYRQSLGQGLEFLIYFQGNSAPDKSGLPSDRFSAERTGGSVSTLTIQRTQQEDSAVYLCASSLGAPTYEQYFGPGTRLTVT.

V usage is TRBV4-1 and J usage is TRBJ1-2, with TRBD1 matching 7 bases. With V trimmed by 0 bases and J by 3 bases, 7 bases remained unmatched. Per germline, CDR1 MGHRA and CDR2 YSYEKL. The CDR3 totals 16 residues. The chain's CDR3 is CASSQEIGTADYGYTF. Written as DNA, the CDR3 is TGCGCCAGCAGCCAAGAAATCGGGACAGCTGACTATGGCTACACCTTC.

The chain joins TRBV19 to TRBJ2-7, with a tentative D call TRBD1 (5 bases). Germline values: CDR1 LNHDA, CDR2 SQIVND (reference sequence). The CDR3 extends over 14 amino acids. V was trimmed by 5 bases and J by 2 bases, leaving 13 bases between them. The CDR3 DNA reads TGTGCCAGTAGTGACACCAGGGATACCTACGAGCAGTACTTC. Translating it yields CASSDTRDTYEQYF.

V gene TRBV2 combines with J gene TRBJ1-5; tentative D call: TRBD1 (5 bases). Germline CDR1 SNHLY, CDR2 FYNNEI. The CDR3 is 13 residues long. The V end lost 2 bases, the J end lost 7 bases, and 9 bases lay between the germline ends. The CDR3 region has the DNA TGTGCCAGCAGTGAACAGGGTGGCCAGCCCCAGCATTTT. The encoded protein is CASSEQGGQPQHF.

This rearrangement joins TRBV6-1 to TRBJ2-1; a possible D gene is TRBD1 (5 bases). V was trimmed by 2 bases and J by 2 bases, leaving 19 bases between them. Germline CDR1 and CDR2: MNHNS and SASEGT. The CDR3 spans 18 residues. Here the CDR3 reads CASSERRGWVSPYNEQFF. Written as DNA, the CDR3 is TGTGCCAGCAGTGAAAGAAGGGGATGGGTTAGTCCCTACAATGAGCAGTTCTTC.

The J gene is TRBJ1-5, the V gene TRBV2; TRBD1 is a possible D gene (5 bases). The CDR3 has 16 amino acids. Germline CDR1 SNHLY, CDR2 FYNNEI. Trimming shortened V by 5 bases and J by 3 bases, and 17 bases separated the two germline ends. The CDR3 spells CASSSQVAFNNQPQHF. CDR3 DNA sequence: TGTGCCAGCAGTTCACAGGTCGCCTTTAACAATCAGCCCCAGCATTTT.

This chain uses TRBV5-1 with TRBJ2-2, with 8 bases that match TRBD1. This CDR3 contains 15 residues. Germline V gene sequence: CDR1 SGHRS, CDR2 YFSETQ. Trimming removed 0 bases from V and 7 bases from J; junction bases left unmatched: 5. CDR3: CASSLGQGRGGELFF. In DNA form, the CDR3 reads TGCGCCAGCAGCTTGGGACAGGGGCGCGGCGGGGAGCTGTTTTTT.

This chain links TRBV9 with TRBJ1-1, with TRBD1 matching 7 bases. Trimming at V came to 3 bases and at J to 6 bases, leaving 14 bases not matched to a gene. The CDR3 extends over 16 amino acids. CDR1 is SGDLS, CDR2 YYNGEE, per germline. The CDR3, as DNA: TGTGCCAGCAGCGCGTTGGTTACAGGGGCGAAGGCTGAAGCTTTCTTT. It codes for CASSALVTGAKAEAFF.

The chain recombines TRBV11-2 with TRBJ1-2, with D maybe TRBD1 (5 bases). Germline loops: CDR1 SGHAT, CDR2 FQNNGV. Trimming removed 3 bases at V and 6 bases at J, with 8 bases between. This CDR3 comprises 12 residues. The CDR3 nucleotides are TGTGCCAGCAGCTTGGGGGGAGATGGCTACACCTTC. Residues: CASSLGGDGYTF.

This sequence joins TRBV27 and TRBJ2-7; 7 bases map to TRBD2. From germline, CDR1 is MNHEY and CDR2 SMNVEV (reference sequence). Trimming removed 3 bases from V and 2 bases from J; junction bases left unmatched: 4. The CDR3 spans 14 residues. The CDR3 protein is CASSLMAGAYEQYF. Written as DNA, the CDR3 is TGTGCCAGCAGTTTGATGGCGGGGGCCTACGAGCAGTACTTC.